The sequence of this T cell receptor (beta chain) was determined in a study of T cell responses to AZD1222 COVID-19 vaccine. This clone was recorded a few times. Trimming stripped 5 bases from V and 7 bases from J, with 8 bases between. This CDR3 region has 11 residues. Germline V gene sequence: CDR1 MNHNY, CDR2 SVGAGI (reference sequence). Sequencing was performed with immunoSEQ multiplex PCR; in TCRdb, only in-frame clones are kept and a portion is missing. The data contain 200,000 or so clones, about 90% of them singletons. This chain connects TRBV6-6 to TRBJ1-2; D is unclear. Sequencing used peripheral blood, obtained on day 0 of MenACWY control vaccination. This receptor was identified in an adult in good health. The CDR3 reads CASSGTGGYTF. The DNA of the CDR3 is TGTGCCAGCAGTGGAACCGGTGGCTACACCTTC.